Following are 8 T cell receptor beta chains from one sample sequenced in a study of CD8 T cells in ankylosing spondylitis. MiXCR, run by TCRdb on the 5' RACE reads, gives a single entry per CDR3 protein. The sample comprises approximately 220,000 distinct CDR3 sequences, approximately 20% of which are singletons, and under 45% rests with the top ten. Findings and caveats of the study: Characteristic of ankylosing spondylitis blood, it appeared, was a TCR beta motif comprising several highly homologous variants.

These receptors lack a known antigen. Sequencing used blood, either unsorted or a sorted T cell fraction (not recorded which). The receptors here all came from a male donor with ankylosing spondylitis.

The chain has TRBV15 and TRBJ1-4, with 10 bases that match TRBD1. Germline V gene sequence: CDR1 LNHNV, CDR2 YYDKDF (reference sequence). The CDR3 contains 15 residues. The V segment lost 5 bases and the J segment 6 bases; nucleotides outside the gene matches: 6. The CDR3 protein is CATSSSGTGDEKLFF. The CDR3 DNA reads TGTGCCACCAGCTCTTCCGGGACAGGGGATGAAAAACTGTTTTTT.

The rearrangement joins TRBV20-1 to TRBJ1-1; possible D gene TRBD1, 6 bases. V dropped 0 bases and J dropped 1 base, with 6 bases sitting between them. The germline V gene has CDR1 DFQATT and CDR2 SNEGSKA (reference sequence). The CDR3 has 13 residues. CDR3 amino acids: CSAREQGNTEAFF. CDR3 nucleotides: TGCAGTGCTAGAGAACAGGGGAACACTGAAGCTTTCTTT.

This clonotype was observed a handful of times. The chain joins TRBV4-1 to TRBJ1-6; D remains unclear. This CDR3 has 16 amino acids. Germline assignment: CDR1 MGHRA and CDR2 YSYEKL. Trimming took 0 bases from V and 6 from J, leaving 12 bases between them. The CDR3 coding sequence is TGCGCCAGCAGCCAAGAAGGAGGGCCTCTTAATTCACCCCTCCACTTT. Amino acids: CASSQEGGPLNSPLHF.

The chain links TRBV6-7 to TRBJ2-3, with TRBD2 matching over 9 bases. TRBV6-7 qualifies as an ORF whose function is uncertain. CDR3 size: 15 residues. The V gene end was trimmed by 7 bases and the J gene end by 0 bases; junction bases not matched to a gene: 5. Written as DNA, the CDR3 is TGTGCCAGCAAGCGGGGGGCGGCTAGCACAGATACGCAGTATTTT. Protein sequence: CASKRGAASTDTQYF.

A few counts support this clonotype. The chain employs TRBV4-1 and TRBJ1-2, with TRBD1 as a possible D gene (5 bases). The CDR3 is 15 residues long. CDR1 and CDR2 (germline): MGHRA, YSYEKL. Trimming removed 0 bases from V and 0 bases from J, with 8 bases in between. DNA for the CDR3: TGCGCCAGCAGCCAAGATGACAGCACTAACTATGGCTACACCTTC. This encodes CASSQDDSTNYGYTF.

This sequence joins TRBV6-5 and TRBJ2-7, with D tentatively TRBD2 (5 bases). Trimming removed 3 bases from V and 6 bases from J, with 15 bases in between. The germline V gene encodes CDR1 MNHEY and CDR2 SVGAGI. The CDR3 length is 14 residues. The CDR3 DNA follows: TGTGCCAGCAGTTATGGGCTCGGAGGAGGCGAGCAGTACTTC. Translated: CASSYGLGGGEQYF.

This clonotype appeared many times. The rearrangement links TRBV29-1 to TRBJ2-2; TRBD2 aligns across 7 bases. V dropped 6 bases and J dropped 3; count of bases not matched to a gene: 7. CDR1 and CDR2 (germline): SQVTM, ANQGSEA. This CDR3 is built from 14 residues. The CDR3 coding sequence is TGCAGCGTACCTCGGGCGGGGGACACCGGGGAGCTGTTTTTT. This translates into CSVPRAGDTGELFF.

This clonotype was picked up one time. Sequence at one end of the junction differs from germline and may be a read error. The J gene is TRBJ2-3, the V gene TRBV6-4; TRBD2 might be the D (5 bases). Germline CDR1 and CDR2: MRHNA and SNTAGT. This CDR3 is built from 13 residues. In DNA, the CDR3 is TGTGCCACCAGCGGAGGAGACACAGATTCGCAGTATTTT. This encodes CATSGGDTDSQYF.